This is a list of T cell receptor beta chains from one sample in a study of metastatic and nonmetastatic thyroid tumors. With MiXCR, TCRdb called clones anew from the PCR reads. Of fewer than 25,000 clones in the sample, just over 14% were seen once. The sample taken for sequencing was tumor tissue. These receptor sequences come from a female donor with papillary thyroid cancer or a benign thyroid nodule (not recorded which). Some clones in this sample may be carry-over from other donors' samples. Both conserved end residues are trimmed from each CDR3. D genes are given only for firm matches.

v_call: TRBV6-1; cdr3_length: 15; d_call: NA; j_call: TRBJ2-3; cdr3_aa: ASSEARRSFGADTQY
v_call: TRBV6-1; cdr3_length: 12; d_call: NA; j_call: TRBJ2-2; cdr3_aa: ASRAYMNTGELF
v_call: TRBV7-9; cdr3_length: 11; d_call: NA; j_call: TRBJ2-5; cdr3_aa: ASSLTGGETQY
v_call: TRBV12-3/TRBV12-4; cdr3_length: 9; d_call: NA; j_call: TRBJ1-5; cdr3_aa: ASSSRGPQH
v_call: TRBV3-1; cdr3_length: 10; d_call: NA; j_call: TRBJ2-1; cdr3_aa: ASSQSRNEQF
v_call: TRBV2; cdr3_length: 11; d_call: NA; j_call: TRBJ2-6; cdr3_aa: ASTGFGANVLT
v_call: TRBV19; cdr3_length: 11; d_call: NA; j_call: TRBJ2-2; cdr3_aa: ASSPTSTGELF
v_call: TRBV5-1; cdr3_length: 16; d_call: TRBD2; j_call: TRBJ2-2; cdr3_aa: ASSLNPTSGGHTGELF
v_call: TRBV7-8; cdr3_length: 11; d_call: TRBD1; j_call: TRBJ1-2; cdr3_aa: ASSFGTAYGYT
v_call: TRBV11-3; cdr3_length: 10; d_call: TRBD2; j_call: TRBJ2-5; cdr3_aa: ASSGEGETQY
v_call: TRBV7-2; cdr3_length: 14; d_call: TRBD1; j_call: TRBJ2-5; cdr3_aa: ASSLALQGAGETQY
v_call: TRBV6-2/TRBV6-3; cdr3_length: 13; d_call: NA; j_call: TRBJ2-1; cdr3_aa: ASSLWTDLYNEQF
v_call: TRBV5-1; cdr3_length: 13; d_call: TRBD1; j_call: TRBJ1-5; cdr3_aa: ASSPTGGKGQPQH
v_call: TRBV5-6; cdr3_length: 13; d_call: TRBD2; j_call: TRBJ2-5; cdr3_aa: ASSLGGLAIQTQY
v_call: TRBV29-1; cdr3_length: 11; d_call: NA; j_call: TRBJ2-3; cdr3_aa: SVEEQVGDTQY
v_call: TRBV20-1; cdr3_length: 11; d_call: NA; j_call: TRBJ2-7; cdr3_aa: SARDRRTYEQY
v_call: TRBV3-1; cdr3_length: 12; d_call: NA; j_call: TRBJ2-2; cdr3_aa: ASSPRQATGELF
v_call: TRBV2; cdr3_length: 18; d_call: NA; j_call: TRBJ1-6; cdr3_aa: ASTGVGHWKSSSYNSPLH
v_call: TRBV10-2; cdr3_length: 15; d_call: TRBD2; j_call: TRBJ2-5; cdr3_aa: ASSERAGGYAQETQY
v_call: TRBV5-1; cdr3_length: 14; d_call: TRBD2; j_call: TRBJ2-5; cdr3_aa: ASSTSLAGRQETQY
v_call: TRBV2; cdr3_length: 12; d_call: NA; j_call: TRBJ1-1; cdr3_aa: ASLRGGMNTEAF
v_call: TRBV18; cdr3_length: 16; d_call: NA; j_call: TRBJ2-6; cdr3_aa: ASSPRDGRAFGANVLT
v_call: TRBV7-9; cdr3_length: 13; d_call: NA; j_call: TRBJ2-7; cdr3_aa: ATGSKGGYDYEQY
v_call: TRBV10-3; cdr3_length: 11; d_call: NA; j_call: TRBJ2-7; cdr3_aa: AISAGVSDEQY
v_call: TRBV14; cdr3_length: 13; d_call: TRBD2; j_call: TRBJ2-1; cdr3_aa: ASSPPGLAARGQF
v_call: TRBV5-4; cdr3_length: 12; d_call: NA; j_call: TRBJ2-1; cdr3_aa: ASSRGTSYNEQF
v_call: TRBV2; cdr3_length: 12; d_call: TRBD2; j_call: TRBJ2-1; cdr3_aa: ASSVAGIYNEQF
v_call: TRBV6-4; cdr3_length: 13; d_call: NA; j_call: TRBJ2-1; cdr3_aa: ASSDLSLPNNEQF
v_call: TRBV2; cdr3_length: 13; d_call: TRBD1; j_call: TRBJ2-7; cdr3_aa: ASSEAGTGKYEQY
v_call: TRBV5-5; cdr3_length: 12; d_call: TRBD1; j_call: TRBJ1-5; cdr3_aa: ASSWTGGGQPQH
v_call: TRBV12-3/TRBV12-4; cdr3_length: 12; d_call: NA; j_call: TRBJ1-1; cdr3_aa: ASSLAGGSPEAF
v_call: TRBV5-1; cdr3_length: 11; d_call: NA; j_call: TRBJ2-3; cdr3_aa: ASSPEGQDTQY
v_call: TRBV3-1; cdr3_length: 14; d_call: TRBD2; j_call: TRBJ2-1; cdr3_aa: ASRHTSGGTYNEQF
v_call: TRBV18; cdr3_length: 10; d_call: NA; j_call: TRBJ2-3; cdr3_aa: ASSPGGDTQY
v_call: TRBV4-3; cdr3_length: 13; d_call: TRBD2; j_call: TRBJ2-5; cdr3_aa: ASSQGQRGAETQY
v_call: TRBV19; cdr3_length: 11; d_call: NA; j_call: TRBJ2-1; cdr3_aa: ASSILLYNERF
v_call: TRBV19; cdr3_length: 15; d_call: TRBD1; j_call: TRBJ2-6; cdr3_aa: ASSPGQKGAGANVLT
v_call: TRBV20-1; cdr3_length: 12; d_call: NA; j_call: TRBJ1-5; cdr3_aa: SASQGVSNQPQH
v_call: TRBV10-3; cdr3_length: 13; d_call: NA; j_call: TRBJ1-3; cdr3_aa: AISEDYSSGNTIY
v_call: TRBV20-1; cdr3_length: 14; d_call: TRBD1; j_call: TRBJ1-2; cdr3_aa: SARGDRGKGNYGYT
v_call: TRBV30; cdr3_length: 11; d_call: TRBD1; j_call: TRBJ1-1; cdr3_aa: AWREDRRGGAF
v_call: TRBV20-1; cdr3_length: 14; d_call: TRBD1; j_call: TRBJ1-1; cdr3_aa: SADNPGQGANTEAF
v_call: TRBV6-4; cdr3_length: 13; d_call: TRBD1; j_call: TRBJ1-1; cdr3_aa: ASSDWRGRLTEAF
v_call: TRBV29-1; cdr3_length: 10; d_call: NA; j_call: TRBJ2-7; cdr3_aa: SVEDPNYEQY
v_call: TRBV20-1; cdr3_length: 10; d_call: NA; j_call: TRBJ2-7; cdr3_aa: SASQGVYEQY
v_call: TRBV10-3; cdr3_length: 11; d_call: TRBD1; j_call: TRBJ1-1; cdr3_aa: AIRQGLNTEAF
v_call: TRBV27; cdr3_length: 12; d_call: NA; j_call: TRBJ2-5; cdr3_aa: ASSLKGDGETQY
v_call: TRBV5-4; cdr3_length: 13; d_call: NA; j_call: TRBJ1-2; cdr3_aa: ASSLGGFWDYGYT
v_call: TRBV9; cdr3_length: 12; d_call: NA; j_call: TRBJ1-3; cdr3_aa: ASSVGLSGNTIY